The 6 T cell receptor beta chains below come from one sample, sequenced in a study of T cells in women clearing cervical HPV infection. The assay was immunoSEQ multiplex PCR, and TCRdb's table has in-frame clones only and misses some. The sample totals 30,000 to 45,000 clones; its top ten clones hold around 3.9%. Source material: blood buffy coat. The receptors derive from a woman between 18 and 69 years old with a cervical HPV16 infection that either progressed to CIN3+ or cleared (not recorded which).

A word on this clone: Read sequence stops 3 residues before the CDR3 end, and the germline J gene provides the missing end. This chain connects TRBV19 to TRBJ1-1; 8 bases map to TRBD1. J lost 5 bases, V lost 3 bases, and 5 bases had no gene match. The CDR3 is 14 residues long. Germline CDR1 LNHDA, CDR2 SQIVND (reference sequence). CDR3 DNA, as far as it was read: TGTGCCAGTAGTATCCAGGGGGCTTGGACTGAA. Its protein product is CASSIQGAWTE. The whole CDR3 reads CASSIQGAWTEAFF.

Remarks on this clone: The CDR3 end is not reached by the read, which stops 3 residues before it; the germline J gene fills it in. The chain is built from TRBV6-1 and TRBJ1-1; no clear D. Germline V lookup: CDR1 MNHNS, CDR2 SASEGT. CDR3 length: 15 amino acids. Trimming took 2 bases from V and 4 from J, leaving 14 bases between them. The sequenced part of the CDR3 DNA is TGTGCCAGCAGTGAATCTCCAGGCATGGGCACTGAA. Its translation: CASSESPGMGTE. The CDR3 in full is CASSESPGMGTEAFF.

Concerning this clone itself: The CDR3 end lies 3 residues beyond the end of the read and is filled in from the germline J gene. The chain carries TRBV13 and TRBJ2-5; TRBD2 matches at 7 bases. CDR3 length equals 19 residues. Looked up from germline, CDR1 is PRHDT and CDR2 is FYEKMQ (reference sequence). With 4 bases clipped from V and 0 bases from J, the junction kept 17 bases outside the gene matches. The DNA read from the CDR3 is TGTGCCAGCAGCTGGCAATTTGGTCGGCTAGCGGCTTACCAAGAGACC. This encodes CASSWQFGRLAAYQET. The entire CDR3 protein is CASSWQFGRLAAYQETQYF. Full variable domain (missing parts from reference TRBV13 and TRBJ2-5): AAGVIQSPRHLIKEKRETATLKCYPIPRHDTVYWYQQGPGQDPQFLISFYEKMQSDKGSIPDRFSAQQFSDYHSELNMSSLELGDSALYFCASSWQFGRLAAYQETQYFGPGTRLLVL.

In the case of this clone: Sequencing ends 3 residues short of the CDR3 end; the germline J gene provides the rest. This chain joins TRBV5-1 and TRBJ2-5, with 7 bases identical to TRBD1. The germline V gene has CDR1 SGHRS and CDR2 YFSETQ. The J segment lost 3 bases and the V segment lost 4 bases, leaving 9 bases of the junction unmatched. The length of the CDR3 is 15 residues. This CDR3 reads CASSATGTAKETQYF. The sequenced CDR3 bases are TGCGCCAGCAGCGCGACCGGGACAGCTAAAGAGACC. Full variable domain (outside the CDR3, taken from reference TRBV5-1 and TRBJ2-5): KAGVTQTPRYLIKTRGQQVTLSCSPISGHRSVSWYQQTPGQGLQFLFEYFSETQRNKGNFPGRFSGRQFSNSRSEMNVSTLELGDSALYLCASSATGTAKETQYFGPGTRLLVL.

CDR3 amino acids: CASSPGGAGETQYF. Partial CDR3 DNA: TGTGCCAGCAGCCCGGGGGGGGCCGGGGAGACC. This rearrangement joins TRBV11-2 to TRBJ2-5; 8 bases map to TRBD2. The CDR3 is cut off 3 residues early in the read; its end comes from the germline J gene. In germline, CDR1 is SGHAT, CDR2 FQNNGV. J was trimmed by 5 bases and V by 5 bases; bases with no gene match: 7. This CDR3 has 14 residues.

A remark on this clone: With the read ending 3 residues before the CDR3 end, the germline J gene is used to fill in that end. J is TRBJ2-2 and V is TRBV7-3; tentative D call: TRBD1 (6 bases). The V end was cut by 2 bases, the J end by 1 base, with 8 bases between. Per the germline V gene, CDR1 is SGHTA and CDR2 is FQGTGA. CDR3 length: 15 residues. The CDR3 here is CASSLLTGNTGELFF. The DNA read from the CDR3 is TGTGCCAGCAGCTTATTGACAGGGAACACCGGGGAG.